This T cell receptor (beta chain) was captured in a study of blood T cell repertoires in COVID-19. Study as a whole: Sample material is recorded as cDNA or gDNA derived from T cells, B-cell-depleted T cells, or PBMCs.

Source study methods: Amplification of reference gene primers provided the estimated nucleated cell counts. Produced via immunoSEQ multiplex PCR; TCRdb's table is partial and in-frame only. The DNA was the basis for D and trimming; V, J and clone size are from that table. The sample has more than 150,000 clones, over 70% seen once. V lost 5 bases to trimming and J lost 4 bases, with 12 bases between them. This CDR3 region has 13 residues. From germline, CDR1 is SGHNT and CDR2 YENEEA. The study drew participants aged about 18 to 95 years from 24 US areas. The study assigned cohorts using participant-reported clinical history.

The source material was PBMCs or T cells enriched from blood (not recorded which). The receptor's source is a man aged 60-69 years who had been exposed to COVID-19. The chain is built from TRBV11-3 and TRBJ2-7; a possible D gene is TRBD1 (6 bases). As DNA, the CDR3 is TGTGCCAGCAGCCCCCGTGACAGGTACGAGCAGTACTTC. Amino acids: CASSPRDRYEQYF.